This T cell receptor beta chain was found in a study of OX40 agonist ivuxolimab in advanced cancers. Study-wide background: Administration of intravenous ivuxolimab to patients occurred every 2 weeks at 0.01 to 10 mg/kg. Aged roughly 23 to 90 with a mean of about 60 years, they were 82.7% male. Study-level results: Those patients achieving a partial response at 0.1-3.0 mg/kg showed among the lowest clonal expansion.

The CDR3 loop spans 13 amino acids. The V gene lost 3 bases and the J gene lost 4 bases, with 11 bases spanning the gap. The germline V gene encodes CDR1 SGHRS and CDR2 YFSETQ. Measured with immunoSEQ multiplex PCR; TCRdb has only the in-frame clones, and not every one. The repertoire has approximately 68,000 clones, 88% of them found once; the top ten carry 0.78%. As concerns this clone: Antigen: not known.

The receptor was isolated from an adult with an advanced solid tumor such as melanoma, head and neck, liver or kidney cancer. The source was CD4+ or CD8+ T cells sorted from blood, collected in a trial of the OX40 agonist ivuxolimab. The chain carries TRBV5-1 and TRBJ2-7; D is uncertain. CDR3 residues: CASSSDRLYEQYF. For the CDR3, the DNA is TGCGCCAGCAGCTCTGACCGTCTTTACGAGCAGTACTTC.